This is a list of T cell receptor beta chains from one sample in a study of a mutant IDH1 vaccine in newly diagnosed glioma. Antigens for these TCRs are unknown. Clones were read by immunoSEQ multiplex PCR, and TCRdb kept only the in-frame ones, dropping some. The table lists under 30,000 clones, approximately 84% of them singletons, with over 2.5% in the top ten. Material: PBMCs, obtained from a glioma patient whose treatment included an IDH1 peptide vaccine. The origin of the receptors is a man aged 35 to 55 with glioma. The conserved cysteine and the conserved F or W are not part of the CDR3 here. D genes are given only for firm matches.

TRBV5-1,TRBJ2-7,TRBD1,ASSLDQGARSIEQY
TRBV6-1,TRBJ1-2,-,ASSEVVRLNYGYT
TRBV7-7,TRBJ2-7,TRBD1,ASSPGTGGHNEQY
TRBV27,TRBJ2-7,-,ASSLPGRVQY
TRBV6-6,TRBJ2-7,-,ASSYGGPYEQY
TRBV30,TRBJ1-6,TRBD1,AWSVRTDRERDKSSYNSPLH
TRBV7-6,TRBJ2-5,-,ASSLGTGSWGETQY
TRBV19,TRBJ1-5,-,ASSMLEMVGNQPQH
TRBV4-2,TRBJ2-1,-,ASSQVGSKIDEQF
TRBV2,TRBJ1-5,-,ASSEGVARVGQPQH
TRBV6-1,TRBJ2-7,-,ASSGATGEHDYEQY
TRBV7-9,TRBJ1-2,TRBD1,ASSLGTGGGYT
TRBV2,TRBJ1-5,-,AVRATRDGFNQPQH
TRBV2,TRBJ1-2,-,ASSAQGPPNYGYT
TRBV5-4,TRBJ1-2,-,ASSRPVRADYGYT
TRBV6-6,TRBJ2-5,-,ASTKTNPGLAETQY
TRBV29-1,TRBJ2-4,-,SGLREVIQY
TRBV27,TRBJ2-7,-,ASSPWTEKYEQY
TRBV7-2,TRBJ2-7,-,ASSSGTASTRQY
TRBV23-1,TRBJ2-4,-,ASSRGARDLGRY
TRBV7-8,TRBJ2-7,TRBD2,ASSLTGGYYEQY
TRBV6-5,TRBJ1-2,-,ASSGGGYGYT
TRBV6-1,TRBJ2-1,TRBD2,ASSLAASYNEQF
TRBV11-1,TRBJ2-3,TRBD2,ASSLWGSSGNTDTQY